These T cell receptor beta chains were read from a single sample in a study of siplizumab effects on memory and regulatory T cells. Profiled with immunoSEQ multiplex PCR; TCRdb holds only in-frame clones, not every one. In the table there are some 100,000 clones, around 94% of which are singletons. Sequenced sample: non-Treg CD4+ T cells sorted from blood. The source is a human donor in good health. CDR3s include the opening cysteine and the closing phenylalanine or tryptophan. Each record gives: V gene, J gene, CDR3 protein.

TRBV10-3,TRBJ2-1,CAISGTSGSIVNEQFF
TRBV20-1,TRBJ1-2,CSAREKTGYTF
TRBV6-6,TRBJ2-3,CASRPGGSSDTQYF
TRBV25-1,TRBJ2-1,CASSKQPPNEQFF
TRBV5-4,TRBJ2-5,CASSPGGTNKETQYF
TRBV25-1,TRBJ2-7,CASRGTGGSYEQYF
TRBV11-2,TRBJ2-7,CASSSLIVGSYEQYF
TRBV27,TRBJ2-2,CASSSNRGNTGELFF
TRBV29-1,TRBJ2-2,CSVGGYRGGDTGELFF
TRBV5-1,TRBJ2-6,CASSLSGGSSSGANVLTF
TRBV5-6,TRBJ2-7,CASSLGYSYEQYF
TRBV21-1,TRBJ1-1,CASSASTGADMNTEAFF
TRBV18,TRBJ1-1,CASSGFRAFF
TRBV6-1,TRBJ2-1,CASSAWGNNEQFF
TRBV28,TRBJ1-6,CASSLFLSSYNSPLHF
TRBV7-9,TRBJ1-5,CASSLSGGPQHF
TRBV19,TRBJ1-5,CASSILQAVNQPQHF
TRBV7-6,TRBJ2-5,CASSLRDLQETQYF
TRBV9,TRBJ2-2,CASRGASPNTGELFF
TRBV9,TRBJ1-1,CASSPLGLPNTEAFF
TRBV6-1,TRBJ1-1,CASIYGGRAEAFF
TRBV19,TRBJ1-2,CASLQGSNLNYGYTF
TRBV6-5,TRBJ2-1,CASSYQLSHNEQFF
TRBV30,TRBJ2-2,CAWSVIQGNTGELFF
TRBV14,TRBJ2-6,CASSQVVGGVLFGANVLTF
TRBV10-2,TRBJ2-7,CASSEGGQGNYEQYF
TRBV15,TRBJ1-1,CATSRDSGNTEAFF
TRBV28,TRBJ2-1,CASRQPGQGSSGRVEEQFF
TRBV10-1,TRBJ2-3,CASSPNQRRTDTQYF
TRBV7-2,TRBJ2-7,CASSYVTGEQYF
TRBV29-1,TRBJ2-1,CSVTSGRPYNEQFF
TRBV6-5,TRBJ2-1,CASSHRGLAVDEQFF
TRBV30,TRBJ1-1,CAWKREVWGAFF
TRBV29-1,TRBJ2-2,CSVNKDMNTGELFF
TRBV28,TRBJ1-2,CASRPGTTHYGYTF
TRBV27,TRBJ2-7,CASSMGLAGGPYEQYF
TRBV5-1,TRBJ2-1,CASSLNLMASSGSYEQFF
TRBV28,TRBJ2-3,CAIGYRAVSDTDTQYF
TRBV9,TRBJ2-7,CASSVGTSGVYEQYF
TRBV21-1,TRBJ2-7,CASSKEGSSPSYEQYF
TRBV19,TRBJ2-2,CASSIGRERYTGELFF
TRBV7-9,TRBJ2-7,CASSAPGLDYEQYF
TRBV30,TRBJ1-2,CAWNPEGGRNGYTF
TRBV6-6,TRBJ1-4,CASRIDSEKLFF
TRBV5-1,TRBJ1-2,CASSGETGTGYTF
TRBV5-1,TRBJ1-3,CASSVYLSDSGNTIYF
TRBV19,TRBJ1-1,CASSTHRFEAFF
TRBV5-4,TRBJ2-5,CASSFYLTREETQYF
TRBV10-2,TRBJ1-4,CASSESRGSHEKLFF
TRBV28,TRBJ1-4,CASRQGPEKLFF
TRBV28,TRBJ2-3,CASSLPNLPWLYF
TRBV10-1,TRBJ2-3,CASSGDRGKSDTQYF
TRBV28,TRBJ2-3,CASSLRASGIRGYTDTQYF